The present T cell receptor (beta chain) was sequenced within a study of T cell responses to AZD1222 COVID-19 vaccine. Germline values: CDR1 SGDLS, CDR2 YYNGEE. CDR3 length: 15 residues. V was shortened by 3 bases and J by 3 bases, with 13 bases between the two germline ends. Study-wide results and limits: Unmutated variant regions reportedly attract nearly half of all spike-specific TCRs.

About this clone itself: Its specificity is not known.

Produced via immunoSEQ multiplex PCR; TCRdb's table is partial and in-frame only. The table has more than 150,000 clones, 90% to 95% seen once. The V and J genes are TRBV9 and TRBJ2-1, with D perhaps matching TRBD2 (6 bases). This TCR was recovered from an adult who received the AZD1222 COVID-19 vaccine. The specimen was peripheral blood, collected 28 days after the second AZD1222 dose. CDR3 nucleotide sequence: TGTGCCAGCAGCGCCACCCCGGGGGTCTACAATGAGCAGTTCTTC. Amino acids: CASSATPGVYNEQFF.